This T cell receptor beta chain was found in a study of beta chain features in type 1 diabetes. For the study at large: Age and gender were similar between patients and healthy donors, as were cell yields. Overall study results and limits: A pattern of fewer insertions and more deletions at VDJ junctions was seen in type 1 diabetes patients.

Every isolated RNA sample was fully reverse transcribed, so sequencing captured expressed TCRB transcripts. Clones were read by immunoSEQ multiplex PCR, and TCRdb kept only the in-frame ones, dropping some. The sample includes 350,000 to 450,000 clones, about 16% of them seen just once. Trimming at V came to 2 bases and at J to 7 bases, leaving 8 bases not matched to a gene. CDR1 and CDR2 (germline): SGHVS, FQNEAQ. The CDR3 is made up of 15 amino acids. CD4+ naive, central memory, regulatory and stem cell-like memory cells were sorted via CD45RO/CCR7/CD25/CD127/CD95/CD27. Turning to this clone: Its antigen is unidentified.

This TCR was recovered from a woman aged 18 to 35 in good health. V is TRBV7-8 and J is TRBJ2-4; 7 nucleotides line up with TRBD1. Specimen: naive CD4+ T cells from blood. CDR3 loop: CASSLPRQGANIQYF. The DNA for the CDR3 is TGTGCCAGCAGCTTACCGAGACAGGGTGCGAACATTCAGTACTTC. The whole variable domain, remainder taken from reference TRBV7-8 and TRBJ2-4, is GAGVSQSPRYKVAKRGQDVALRCDPISGHVSLFWYQQALGQGPEFLTYFQNEAQLDKSGLPSDRFFAERPEGSVSTLKIQRTQQEDSAVYLCASSLPRQGANIQYFGAGTRLSVL.